This T cell receptor (beta chain) was retrieved from a study of regulatory T cells in long-lasting Graves disease. Specified time point: persistent/refractory GD, antithyroid drugs over 5 years with positive TRAb. The TCR library was made from RNA extracted from PBMCs. This clonotype was detected only a few times. Its antigen remains unidentified. Regarding the study as a whole: Public clonotype sharing was higher in persistent than newly diagnosed patients.

The V and J ends lost 0 bases and 4 bases respectively, with 10 bases between them. Germline CDR1 and CDR2: SGHRS and YFSETQ. The CDR3 has 15 residues. In building TCR beta libraries, iRepertoire HTBI primers were used together with Arm-PCR of CDR3 regions. In TCRdb, the multiplex PCR reads were re-called with MiXCR into one record per CDR3 protein. Of about 450,000 distinct CDR3 sequences in the sample, about a quarter are singletons; the top ten hold roughly 30%. The genes are TRBV5-1 and TRBJ2-2; no clear D gene. The sequence was collected from a female donor with Graves disease. The source was peripheral blood mononuclear cells (PBMCs), collected when the disease was refractory, from a patient treated with antithyroid drugs. The CDR3 sequence is CASSLGFKSTGELFF. The DNA of the CDR3 is TGCGCCAGCAGCTTGGGGTTCAAAAGCACCGGGGAGCTGTTTTTT.